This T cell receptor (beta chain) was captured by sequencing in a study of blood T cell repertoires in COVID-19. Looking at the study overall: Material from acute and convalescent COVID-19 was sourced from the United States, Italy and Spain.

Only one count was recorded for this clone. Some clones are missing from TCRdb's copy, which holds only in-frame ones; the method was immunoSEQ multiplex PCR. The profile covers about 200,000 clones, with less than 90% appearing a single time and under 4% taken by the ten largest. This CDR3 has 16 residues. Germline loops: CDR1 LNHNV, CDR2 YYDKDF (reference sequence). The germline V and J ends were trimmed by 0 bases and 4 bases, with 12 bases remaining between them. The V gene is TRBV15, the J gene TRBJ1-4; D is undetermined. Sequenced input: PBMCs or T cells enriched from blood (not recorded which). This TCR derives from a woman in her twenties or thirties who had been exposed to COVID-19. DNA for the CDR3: TGTGCCACCAGCAGAGATCGCTACAGCAATAATGAAAAACTGTTTTTT. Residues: CATSRDRYSNNEKLFF. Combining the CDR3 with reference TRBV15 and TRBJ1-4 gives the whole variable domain DAMVIQNPRYQVTQFGKPVTLSCSQTLNHNVMYWYQQKSSQAPKLLFHYYDKDFNNEADTPDNFQSRRPNTSFCFLDIRSPGLGDTAMYLCATSRDRYSNNEKLFFGSGTQLSVL.